The 20 T cell receptor beta chains given below trace back to one sample, sequenced in a study of naive and memory T cell subsets. Both TRBC1 and TRBC2 were covered by a beta constant-region primer of two equimolar oligonucleotides. Nested alpha and beta constant-region primers with the SP2 primer drove four PCR rounds on ligated cDNA. TCRdb fed the UMI-ligation and nested PCR reads into MiXCR, producing one record per CDR3 protein. Of 80,000 or so distinct CDR3 sequences listed, approximately 10% are singletons. Sequenced input: naive CD8+ T cells from blood. The origin of the receptors is a human donor in good health.

The rearrangement links TRBV12-3 or TRBV12-4 to TRBJ1-5, with D unclear. The CDR3 consists of 13 residues. V was shortened by 1 base and J by 9 bases, with 10 bases between the two germline ends. The CDR3 sequence is CASSLGGPPPQHF. As DNA, the CDR3 is TGTGCCAGCAGTTTAGGCGGACCCCCGCCCCAGCATTTT.

This clonotype has a count of ten or more. The rearrangement uses TRBV12-5 and TRBJ2-5; D possibly corresponds to TRBD1 (6 bases). The CDR3 loop spans 16 amino acids. V was shortened by 0 bases and J by 4 bases, with 15 bases between the two germline ends. From germline, CDR1 is LGHNT and CDR2 FRNRAP. The CDR3 reads CASGLVRQDSGETQYF. CDR3 coding DNA: TGTGCTAGTGGTTTGGTACGACAGGACTCAGGAGAGACCCAGTACTTC.

This clonotype was counted ten times or more. The chain has TRBV13 and TRBJ2-7; D may correspond to TRBD1 or TRBD2 (6 bases each). Deletions cut 5 bases from V and 0 bases from J, with 14 bases between. CDR1 and CDR2 (germline): PRHDT, FYEKMQ (reference sequence). CDR3 length: 15 residues. The CDR3: CASSGRTDSSYEQYF. CDR3 nucleotides: TGTGCCAGCAGCGGGAGGACAGACAGCTCCTACGAGCAGTACTTC. The full variable domain, completed using reference TRBV13 and TRBJ2-7, is AAGVIQSPRHLIKEKRETATLKCYPIPRHDTVYWYQQGPGQDPQFLISFYEKMQSDKGSIPDRFSAQQFSDYHSELNMSSLELGDSALYFCASSGRTDSSYEQYFGPGTRLTVT.

This clonotype occurred a few times. This CDR3 reads CASSQTGILNEQYF. CDR3 sequence (DNA): TGTGCCAGCAGCCAGACAGGGATATTAAACGAGCAGTACTTC. The gene calls are TRBV14 and TRBJ2-7, with 7 bases identical to TRBD1. With V trimmed by 3 bases and J by 5 bases, 7 bases remained unmatched. The CDR3 is 14 amino acids. The germline gives CDR1 SGHDN, CDR2 FVKESK.

V usage is TRBV12-3 or TRBV12-4 and J usage is TRBJ2-7; perhaps TRBD2 as D (7 bases). V lost 3 bases to trimming and J lost 3 bases, with 30 bases between them. This CDR3 region has 20 residues. Written as DNA, the CDR3 is TGTGCCAGCAGTTTGAGGGGGGGGCAGGGGTCACAATCATTACTCTACGAGCAGTACTTC. Translation gives CASSLRGGQGSQSLLYEQYF.

This clonotype was detected many times. The chain uses TRBV5-1 and TRBJ1-1; the match to TRBD1 covers 7 bases. Germline V gene lookup returns CDR1 SGHRS and CDR2 YFSETQ. V was clipped by 0 bases and J by 7 bases; unmatched bases: 9. The CDR3 contains 15 residues. The CDR3 reads CASSLGQGVGGEAFF. The CDR3, as DNA: TGCGCCAGCAGCTTGGGCCAGGGGGTTGGCGGTGAAGCTTTCTTT.

This clonotype was detected ten times or more. The J gene is TRBJ2-5, the V gene TRBV6-1, with 8 bases aligning to TRBD1. Germline CDR1 and CDR2: MNHNS and SASEGT. This CDR3 contains 14 residues. J lost 6 bases, V lost 7 bases, and 10 bases had no gene match. The CDR3 bases are TGTGCCAGCAAGTGGGCAGGGGGCGAGAAGACCCAGTACTTC. Encoded protein: CASKWAGGEKTQYF.

This clonotype was counted between two and nine times. The chain employs TRBV9 and TRBJ2-1; 9 bases are a match to TRBD2. This CDR3 contains 15 residues. Trimming at V came to 4 bases and at J to 7 bases, leaving 9 bases not matched to a gene. The germline V gene encodes CDR1 SGDLS and CDR2 YYNGEE. The CDR3 coding sequence is TGTGCCAGCAGCCTGAGCGGGAGGACGAAGAATGAGCAGTTCTTC. Protein: CASSLSGRTKNEQFF.

Turning to this clonotype: A much larger clone is a single base away; this may be a read error. The V and J genes are TRBV3-1 and TRBJ2-1; D may be TRBD2 (5 bases). The CDR3 extends over 13 amino acids. Germline V CDR1 and CDR2: LGHDT, YNNKEL (reference sequence). The V gene lost 6 bases and the J gene lost 8 bases, with 14 bases spanning the gap. CDR3 bases: TGTGCCAGCAGTCTCACCCACGGGGATGAGCAGTTCTTC. Translation gives CASSLTHGDEQFF.

There are many counts of this clonotype. The chain has TRBV6-6 and TRBJ2-1; tentatively, D is TRBD1 or TRBD2 (5 bases each). CDR3 length: 14 amino acids. Trimming removed 0 bases from V and 8 bases from J, with 11 bases in between. Germline loops: CDR1 MNHNY, CDR2 SVGAGI (reference sequence). The DNA of the CDR3 is TGTGCCAGCAGTTACTCGGGACCCTCATATGAGCAGTTCTTC. Translating it yields CASSYSGPSYEQFF.

V gene TRBV6-6 combines with J gene TRBJ1-4, with 8 bases aligning to TRBD1. V lost 6 bases to trimming and J lost 8 bases; unmatched junction nucleotides: 8. The CDR3 has 14 residues. Germline lookup yields CDR1 MNHNY and CDR2 SVGAGI (reference sequence). DNA of the CDR3: TGTGCCAGCAGCTACACAGGGGGACGAGAAAAACTGTTTTTT. Its protein product is CASSYTGGREKLFF.

This clonotype has just a few counts. The chain uses TRBV7-8 and TRBJ2-3; the match to TRBD2 covers 13 bases. The CDR3 spans 16 residues. CDR1 SGHVS and CDR2 FQNEAQ come from the germline V gene. Trimming cost V 4 bases and J 5 bases; bases outside gene matches: 6. CDR3 in amino acids: CASSSWTSGRIDTQYF. In nucleotides, the CDR3 is TGTGCCAGCAGCTCTTGGACTAGCGGGAGAATAGATACGCAGTATTTT.

The rearrangement links TRBV28 to TRBJ1-5; weak D call: TRBD1 (5 bases). Trimming pared 2 bases from V and 4 bases from J, leaving 9 bases between. This CDR3 comprises 14 residues. Germline assignment: CDR1 MDHEN and CDR2 SYDVKM. CDR3 protein: CASSLATANQPQHF. In DNA form, the CDR3 reads TGTGCCAGCAGTTTAGCGACAGCAAATCAGCCCCAGCATTTT.

This clonotype was counted many times. The chain recombines TRBV5-1 with TRBJ1-1, with TRBD1 identical over 12 bases. Germline-derived CDR1 and CDR2 are SGHRS and YFSETQ. The CDR3 length is 16 residues. The V and J ends lost 5 bases and 2 bases, in that order; junction bases with no gene match: 7. Here the CDR3 reads CASRPTGTGGNTEAFF. For the CDR3, the DNA is TGCGCCAGCAGGCCCACCGGGACAGGGGGCAACACTGAAGCTTTCTTT.

Only a few counts were recorded for this clonotype. The rearrangement joins TRBV6-2 or TRBV6-3 to TRBJ2-2, with no clear D. This CDR3 spans 13 amino acids. V lost 5 bases and J lost 8, with 12 bases in between. Germline values: CDR1 MNHEY, CDR2 SVGEGT. The CDR3 loop reads CASSRSILGELFF. The CDR3 DNA follows: TGTGCCAGCAGTAGGTCAATCCTGGGGGAGCTGTTTTTT.

This clonotype has a count of ten or more. The gene calls are TRBV3-1 and TRBJ2-3; 8 nucleotides line up with TRBD1. This CDR3 comprises 17 residues. V shed 5 bases and J 0 bases; nucleotides not matched to a gene: 10. Germline V gene data show CDR1 as LGHDT and CDR2 as YNNKEL (reference sequence). The CDR3 loop reads CASSYYPGTGSTDTQYF. CDR3 DNA sequence: TGTGCCAGCAGCTATTACCCCGGGACAGGAAGCACAGATACGCAGTATTTT.

This clonotype was detected only a few times. The chain is built from TRBV2 and TRBJ2-1; 7 bases fit TRBD2. Germline V lookup: CDR1 SNHLY, CDR2 FYNNEI. The V gene end was trimmed by 10 bases and the J gene end by 8 bases; junction bases not matched to a gene: 14. CDR3 length equals 14 residues. The CDR3 coding sequence is TGTGCCATTATCGGGGCGGGAGTCTTCGATGAGCAGTTCTTC. Translated: CAIIGAGVFDEQFF.

This clonotype was observed many times. V gene TRBV7-9 combines with J gene TRBJ1-1; D may be TRBD1 (5 bases). This CDR3 region has 14 residues. CDR1 SEHNR and CDR2 FQNEAQ come from the germline V gene (reference sequence). V gave up 0 bases and J gave up 2 bases, with 7 bases separating them. The CDR3 nucleotides read TGTGCCAGCAGCTTAGCAGGGGCTAACACTGAAGCTTTCTTT. Its protein product is CASSLAGANTEAFF.

This clonotype was detected only a few times. The chain couples TRBV7-9 to TRBJ2-1; D ambiguous. Germline lookup yields CDR1 SEHNR and CDR2 FQNEAQ (reference sequence). V dropped 2 bases and J dropped 0 bases, with 11 bases sitting between them. The CDR3 runs to 16 residues. In DNA form, the CDR3 reads TGTGCCAGCAGCTTATACGGTATTAGCTCCTACAATGAGCAGTTCTTC. This translates into CASSLYGISSYNEQFF.

In its sample, this clonotype was seen a few times. The chain couples TRBV15 to TRBJ1-5, with a weak D call TRBD1 (5 bases). Per germline, CDR1 LNHNV and CDR2 YYDKDF (reference sequence). The CDR3 contains 16 residues. Trimming pared 0 bases from V and 7 bases from J, leaving 16 bases between. The CDR3 nucleotides are TGTGCCACCAGCAGAGATCTGACAGCCGGAGGACAGCCCCAGCATTTT. Translating gives CATSRDLTAGGQPQHF.